These 27 T cell receptor beta chains were all obtained from the same sample, sequenced in a study of Graves' ophthalmopathy and Graves' hyperthyroidism. For repertoire sequencing, the TCR beta CDR3 regions were amplified from RNA transcripts. The library came from an HTBI-primed first-round RT-PCR and a second-round multiplex PCR. In TCRdb, the multiplex PCR reads were re-called with MiXCR into one record per CDR3 protein. The sample lists over 500,000 distinct CDR3 sequences, about a fifth occurring once. Sequenced: peripheral blood. The receptor source for this set is a woman aged 18-29 years with stable Graves' hyperthyroidism. Some clones in this sample may be carry-over from other donors' samples.

This clonotype was found many times. This chain connects TRBV6-5 to TRBJ1-3; possibly TRBD1 for D (6 bases). Germline values: CDR1 MNHEY, CDR2 SVGAGI. This CDR3 region has 14 residues. V was cut by 2 bases and J by 3 bases, with 8 bases left in between. The CDR3 DNA reads TGTGCCAGCAGTTACGCAGGGGTTGGAAACACCATATATTTT. This gives the protein CASSYAGVGNTIYF.

The chain is built from TRBV2 and TRBJ2-7; no firm D call. V lost 5 bases, J lost 1 base, and 18 bases lay in between. The CDR3 runs 16 residues. Germline-derived CDR1 and CDR2 are SNHLY and FYNNEI. The CDR3: CASSLTGPAGSYEQYF. CDR3 bases: TGTGCCAGCAGTCTTACTGGGCCAGCAGGTTCCTACGAGCAGTACTTC.

This clonotype appeared many times. This may come from a read error, since a much larger clone is one base off. The V and J genes are TRBV5-1 and TRBJ1-1; the D is unclear. V was shortened by 0 bases and J by 1 base, with 7 bases between the two germline ends. The germline V gene encodes CDR1 SGHRS and CDR2 YFSETQ. The CDR3 contains 14 residues. Written as DNA, the CDR3 is TGCGCCAGCAGCTTGGAGAAGGGGAACACTGAAGCTTTCTTT. Its protein is CASSLEKGNTEAFF.

In this sample, this clonotype turned up many times. The V gene is TRBV6-4, the J gene TRBJ2-5, with 9 bases fitting TRBD1. Looked up from germline, CDR1 is MRHNA and CDR2 is SNTAGT. The CDR3 is made up of 14 amino acids. V trimming: 7 bases; J trimming: 2 bases; junction bases outside the gene matches: 5. The CDR3: CASTWDRAQETQYF. The CDR3 bases are TGTGCCAGCACTTGGGACAGGGCGCAAGAGACCCAGTACTTC.

This clonotype showed up just once. The chain carries TRBV12-3 or TRBV12-4 and TRBJ2-5; TRBD1 might be the D (5 bases). Trimming shortened V by 5 bases and J by 2 bases, and 18 bases separated the two germline ends. This CDR3 spans 16 amino acids. The chain's CDR3 is CASSGWTTALQETQYF. CDR3 DNA sequence: TGTGCCAGCAGTGGGTGGACAACAGCCCTACAAGAGACCCAGTACTTC.

The V gene is TRBV12-3 or TRBV12-4, the J gene TRBJ2-6, with TRBD2 identical over 7 bases. This CDR3 is 17 amino acids long. The V gene end was trimmed by 5 bases and the J gene end by 0 bases; junction bases not matched to a gene: 7. CDR3 amino acids: CASSPRAGLSGANVLTF. The CDR3 DNA reads as TGTGCCAGCAGTCCCAGAGCGGGGCTCTCTGGGGCCAACGTCCTGACTTTC.

The chain links TRBV7-2 to TRBJ1-2; D gene ambiguous. CDR1 is SGHTA and CDR2 is FQGNSA in the germline V gene. The CDR3 consists of 13 residues. V shed 5 bases and J shed 7 bases, with 14 bases lying between them. The CDR3 reads CASSTVPRTGYTF. As DNA, the CDR3 is TGTGCCAGCAGCACGGTCCCCCGGACTGGCTACACCTTC. Supplemented by reference TRBV7-2 and TRBJ1-2, the full variable domain reads GAGVSQSPSNKVTEKGKDVELRCDPISGHTALYWYRQSLGQGLEFLIYFQGNSAPDKSGLPSDRFSAERTGGSVSTLTIQRTQQEDSAVYLCASSTVPRTGYTFGSGTRLTVV.

This clonotype was seen ten or more times. This rearrangement joins TRBV20-1 to TRBJ1-2, with 7 bases fitting TRBD1. The CDR3 extends over 15 amino acids. Germline V gene sequence: CDR1 DFQATT, CDR2 SNEGSKA (reference sequence). The V segment lost 5 bases and the J segment 1 base; nucleotides outside the gene matches: 10. The CDR3 DNA is TGCAGTGCTGAGAAGTGGGACAGAATTAACTATGGCTACACCTTC. Its translation: CSAEKWDRINYGYTF.

This clonotype was seen many times. The V gene is TRBV5-1, the J gene TRBJ1-5, with TRBD1 as a possible D gene (6 bases). The germline CDR1 and CDR2 sequences are SGHRS and YFSETQ. With 0 bases removed from V and 7 bases from J, the gap between germline ends came to 11 bases. The length of the CDR3 is 14 residues. CDR3 sequence: CASSLDGGSQPQHF. The CDR3 coding sequence is TGCGCCAGCAGCTTGGACGGGGGCAGCCAGCCCCAGCATTTT. Based on the CDR3 plus reference TRBV5-1 and TRBJ1-5, the full variable domain is KAGVTQTPRYLIKTRGQQVTLSCSPISGHRSVSWYQQTPGQGLQFLFEYFSETQRNKGNFPGRFSGRQFSNSRSEMNVSTLELGDSALYLCASSLDGGSQPQHFGDGTRLSIL.

This clonotype was detected many times. This chain links TRBV9 with TRBJ1-1; D may be TRBD1 (5 bases). Germline assignment: CDR1 SGDLS and CDR2 YYNGEE. V was clipped by 0 bases and J by 11 bases, with 14 bases between them. The CDR3 is 13 residues long. The DNA for the CDR3 is TGTGCCAGCAGCGTAGAGGGGACCGGGCGGGCTTTCTTT. Protein sequence: CASSVEGTGRAFF.

The gene calls are TRBV27 and TRBJ2-5; the D is unclear. The CDR3 extends over 13 amino acids. V lost 8 bases and J lost 0, with 10 bases in between. CDR1 is MNHEY, CDR2 SMNVEV, per germline (reference sequence). The CDR3 sequence is CASAALYQETQYF. Here the CDR3 DNA reads TGTGCCAGCGCTGCCCTGTACCAAGAGACCCAGTACTTC.

This clonotype occurred many times. The V call is TRBV9, the J call TRBJ2-7; D gene unclear. This CDR3 spans 15 amino acids. The germline V gene has CDR1 SGDLS and CDR2 YYNGEE. V shed 0 bases and J shed 2 bases, with 12 bases lying between them. Here the CDR3 reads CASSVDVGTPYEQYF. In DNA form, the CDR3 reads TGTGCCAGCAGCGTAGATGTTGGCACTCCCTACGAGCAGTACTTC.

This clonotype was found a few times. The V gene is TRBV11-3, the J gene TRBJ2-2; D is possibly TRBD1 or TRBD2 (5 bases each). Trimming stripped 5 bases from V and 3 bases from J, with 13 bases between. The germline gives CDR1 SGHNT, CDR2 YENEEA. This CDR3 region has 15 residues. This CDR3 reads CASSPAGTDTGELFF. DNA of the CDR3: TGTGCCAGCAGCCCCGCCGGGACCGACACCGGGGAGCTGTTTTTT. The full variable domain, completed using reference TRBV11-3 and TRBJ2-2, is EAGVVQSPRYKIIEKKQPVAFWCNPISGHNTLYWYLQNLGQGPELLIRYENEEAVDDSQLPKDRFSAERLKGVDSTLKIQPAELGDSAVYLCASSPAGTDTGELFFGEGSRLTVL.

This clonotype came up many times. The rearrangement links TRBV19 to TRBJ1-1; maybe TRBD1 (6 bases). V gave up 9 bases and J gave up 1 base, with 18 bases separating them. CDR1 and CDR2 from the germline V gene are LNHDA and SQIVND (reference sequence). The CDR3 runs 15 residues. CDR3 DNA sequence: TGTGCCAGCACCTACACCGGGACAAAGAACACTGAAGCTTTCTTT. This encodes CASTYTGTKNTEAFF.

This chain uses TRBV3-1 with TRBJ2-2; D is undetermined. Germline loops: CDR1 LGHDT, CDR2 YNNKEL (reference sequence). The V gene lost 1 base and the J gene lost 0 bases, with 9 bases spanning the gap. The CDR3 sequence is 16 residues long. The CDR3 sequence: CASSQGSVPNTGELFF. CDR3 sequence (DNA): TGTGCCAGCAGCCAAGGATCTGTCCCGAACACCGGGGAGCTGTTTTTT.

In its sample, this clonotype was seen a few times. V and J are TRBV7-6 and TRBJ2-2; 15 nucleotides match TRBD2. Germline V CDR1 and CDR2: SGHVS, FNYEAQ. CDR3 length equals 18 residues. The J segment lost 5 bases and the V segment lost 7 bases, leaving 11 bases of the junction unmatched. This CDR3 is CASTAGLAGGRSTGELFF. In DNA, the CDR3 is TGTGCCAGCACCGCCGGACTAGCGGGGGGGCGAAGTACCGGGGAGCTGTTTTTT.

This clonotype was observed many times. The J gene is TRBJ1-2, the V gene TRBV30; D gene uncertain. Germline V gene sequence: CDR1 GTSNPN, CDR2 SVGIG (reference sequence). The V end was cut by 4 bases, the J end by 6 bases, with 6 bases between. This CDR3 has 10 residues. The CDR3 nucleotides are TGTGCCTGGAAAGGGAATGGCTACACCTTC. It translates to CAWKGNGYTF.

This clonotype was seen repeatedly, ten times or more. The chain recombines TRBV7-2 with TRBJ1-2; D gene unclear. This CDR3 region has 14 residues. The germline V gene has CDR1 SGHTA and CDR2 FQGNSA. The V and J ends lost 7 bases and 0 bases respectively, with 12 bases between them. This CDR3 reads CASTLEATNYGYTF. The CDR3 DNA reads TGTGCCAGCACCCTAGAAGCAACTAACTATGGCTACACCTTC.

This clonotype was seen ten or more times. The gene calls are TRBV12-3 or TRBV12-4 and TRBJ1-6; no clear D. The CDR3 covers 17 residues. Trimming shortened V by 7 bases and J by 0 bases, and 16 bases separated the two germline ends. The CDR3 here is CASTILQHSSYNSPLHF. CDR3 DNA: TGTGCCAGCACCATCCTACAGCACAGCTCCTATAATTCACCCCTCCACTTT.

This chain uses TRBV24-1 with TRBJ2-3; 8 nucleotides match TRBD1. The CDR3 spans 15 residues. Germline trimming cut 3 bases from V and 4 bases from J; bases unmatched to any gene: 5. Per the germline V gene, CDR1 is KGHDR and CDR2 is SFDVKD. The CDR3: CATSDPGQVADTQYF. The CDR3 nucleotides read TGTGCCACCAGTGATCCGGGACAGGTCGCAGATACGCAGTATTTT.

This clonotype has a count of ten or more. V usage is TRBV12-3 or TRBV12-4 and J usage is TRBJ2-5; 8 positions agree with TRBD2. The length of the CDR3 is 12 residues. Trimming took 3 bases from V and 7 from J; bases not matched to a gene: 1. In DNA, the CDR3 is TGTGCCAGCAGTTTGGCGGGAGGGACCCAGTACTTC. It translates to CASSLAGGTQYF.

This clonotype was seen many times. J is TRBJ1-1 and V is TRBV6-1; D is possibly TRBD1 (6 bases). There are 14 residues in the CDR3. Per the germline V gene, CDR1 is MNHNS and CDR2 is SASEGT. Trimming cost V 6 bases and J 1 base, with 12 bases left between them. CDR3 region: CASRPQGKNTEAFF. The DNA for the CDR3 is TGTGCCAGCAGACCACAGGGTAAGAACACTGAAGCTTTCTTT.

This clonotype was counted at least ten times. The V and J genes are TRBV20-1 and TRBJ1-6, with 7 nucleotides matching TRBD1. V trimming: 0 bases; J trimming: 7 bases; junction bases outside the gene matches: 3. The CDR3 extends over 14 amino acids. CDR1 is DFQATT and CDR2 is SNEGSKA in the germline V gene (reference sequence). CDR3 residues: CSARETGMNSPLHF. The CDR3 nucleotides read TGCAGTGCTAGAGAGACAGGGATGAATTCACCCCTCCACTTT.

This clonotype was observed many times. This chain links TRBV11-2 with TRBJ1-2; maybe TRBD1 (5 bases). This CDR3 has 15 residues. V lost 1 base and J 6 bases, leaving 15 bases between the germline ends. The germline CDR1 and CDR2 sequences are SGHAT and FQNNGV. CDR3 region: CASSLVFRGSDGYTF. The DNA for the CDR3 is TGTGCCAGCAGCTTAGTATTTAGGGGTTCGGATGGCTACACCTTC. Full variable domain (outside the CDR3, taken from reference TRBV11-2 and TRBJ1-2): EAGVAQSPRYKIIEKRQSVAFWCNPISGHATLYWYQQILGQGPKLLIQFQNNGVVDDSQLPKDRFSAERLKGVDSTLKIQPAKLEDSAVYLCASSLVFRGSDGYTFGSGTRLTVV.

The V gene is TRBV10-3, the J gene TRBJ2-5; no clear D. Germline loops: CDR1 ENHRY, CDR2 SYGVKD. The CDR3 runs to 11 residues. V was cut by 3 bases and J by 4 bases, with 3 bases left in between. This CDR3 is CAISDGETQYF. The CDR3, as DNA: TGTGCCATCAGTGATGGAGAGACCCAGTACTTC.

The chain has TRBV15 and TRBJ2-5; tentative D call: TRBD2 (6 bases). Germline loops: CDR1 LNHNV, CDR2 YYDKDF (reference sequence). The CDR3 is 13 residues long. V lost 0 bases, J lost 7 bases, and 9 bases lay in between. The CDR3 DNA reads TGTGCCACCAGCAGAGATCGGAGGGGGACCCAGTACTTC. The encoded protein is CATSRDRRGTQYF.

In this sample, this clonotype turned up many times. Compared with germline, one end of the junction differs, possibly owing to a read error. The rearrangement links TRBV7-3 to TRBJ1-1; 8 bases match TRBD1. Germline CDR1 reads SGHTA; CDR2 reads FQGTGA. The CDR3 sequence is 14 residues long. For the CDR3, the DNA is TGTGCCAGCAGCGTAACAGGGGGGAACACTGAAGCTTTCTTT. This gives the protein CASSVTGGNTEAFF.